This is a list of T cell receptor beta chains from one sample in a study of T cell repertoires in cytomegalovirus infection. TCRdb independently ran MiXCR on the reads; one entry per CDR3 protein. Among some 200,000 distinct CDR3 sequences listed, roughly a fifth were seen once. The specimen sequenced was PBMCs. Receptor source: a human donor in good health (CMV status not recorded). Some clones in this sample may be carry-over from other donors' samples. The CDR3 runs from the conserved cysteine through the conserved F or W. The D gene is left open where the match is weak. Clone size is not always given. Where it is, it says once, few, many or a class for expanded clones.

size: -; V: TRBV28; J: TRBJ1-2; D: -; CDR3: CASSSLIQPRNYTF; DNA: TGTGCCAGCAGTTCCCTCATACAGCCCAGGAACTACACCTTC
size: few; V: TRBV6-2/TRBV6-3; J: TRBJ1-5; D: -; CDR3: CASSELSNQPQHF; DNA: TGTGCCAGCAGTGAGCTTAGCAATCAGCCCCAGCATTTT
size: few; V: TRBV2; J: TRBJ1-6; D: -; CDR3: CASTAGAGGNSPLHF; DNA: TGTGCCAGCACCGCGGGGGCGGGGGGTAATTCACCCCTCCACTTT
size: -; V: TRBV20-1; J: TRBJ2-5; D: -; CDR3: CSAGIAAKETQYF; DNA: TGCAGTGCTGGTATAGCGGCCAAAGAGACCCAGTACTTC
size: -; V: TRBV28; J: TRBJ2-3; D: TRBD2; CDR3: CASSFIKRGNTQYF; DNA: TGTGCCAGCAGTTTTATTAAGCGGGGTAATACGCAGTATTTT
size: -; V: TRBV28; J: TRBJ1-2; D: -; CDR3: CASSYTLYGYTF; DNA: TGTGCCAGCAGTTATACTTTATATGGCTACACCTTC
size: -; V: TRBV29-1; J: TRBJ1-2; D: -; CDR3: CSAGGTNYGYTF; DNA: TGCAGCGCCGGCGGGACAAATTATGGCTACACCTTC
size: few; V: TRBV20-1; J: TRBJ2-6; D: -; CDR3: CSATQGPGANVLTF; DNA: TGCAGTGCTACTCAGGGGCCCGGGGCCAACGTCCTGACTTTC
size: few; V: TRBV28; J: TRBJ2-5; D: -; CDR3: CASSFITINQETQYF; DNA: TGTGCCAGCAGTTTTATTACGATTAACCAAGAGACCCAGTACTTC
size: -; V: TRBV7-6; J: TRBJ2-5; D: TRBD2; CDR3: CASSPGLAVETQYF; DNA: TGTGCTAGCAGCCCGGGACTAGCGGTGGAGACCCAGTACTTC
size: few; V: TRBV19; J: TRBJ1-2; D: -; CDR3: CASSIRSQGRASGYTF; DNA: TGTGCCAGTAGTATTAGGAGCCAGGGCAGGGCCTCTGGCTACACCTTC
size: -; V: TRBV6-2/TRBV6-3; J: TRBJ2-1; D: -; CDR3: CASSYGGLPQFF; DNA: TGTGCCAGCAGTTACGGAGGACTACCCCAGTTCTTC
size: many; V: TRBV7-2; J: TRBJ1-1; D: -; CDR3: CATLSGRNTEAFF; DNA: TGTGCCACCTTATCAGGGAGGAACACTGAAGCTTTCTTT
size: -; V: TRBV11-3; J: TRBJ2-1; D: -; CDR3: CASSGRSKSSYNEQFF; DNA: TGTGCCAGCAGCGGGCGGTCTAAGAGCTCCTACAATGAGCAGTTCTTC
size: few; V: TRBV20-1; J: TRBJ2-3; D: TRBD2; CDR3: CSARDPLAGTDTQYF; DNA: TGCAGTGCTAGGGACCCGCTAGCGGGCACAGATACGCAGTATTTT
size: -; V: TRBV2; J: TRBJ2-3; D: -; CDR3: CASSVTQRDTQYF; DNA: TGTGCCAGCAGTGTTACCCAACGGGATACGCAGTATTTT
size: -; V: TRBV27; J: TRBJ2-1; D: -; CDR3: CASSPGLPTYNEQFF; DNA: TGTGCCAGCAGTCCAGGACTACCGACCTACAATGAGCAGTTCTTC
size: few; V: TRBV4-1; J: TRBJ2-3; D: TRBD2; CDR3: CASSQDLAGGSTDTQYF; DNA: TGCGCCAGCAGCCAAGATCTGGCGGGGGGAAGCACAGATACGCAGTATTTT
size: many; V: TRBV19; J: TRBJ2-4; D: -; CDR3: CASSISQINIQYF; DNA: TGTGCCAGTAGTATATCCCAGATAAACATTCAGTACTTC
size: many; V: TRBV7-8; J: TRBJ2-3; D: TRBD2; CDR3: CASSSGLAGADTQYF; DNA: TGTGCCAGCAGCTCGGGACTAGCGGGAGCAGATACGCAGTATTTT
size: many; V: TRBV6-2/TRBV6-3; J: TRBJ2-5; D: -; CDR3: CASRDQETQYF; DNA: TGTGCCAGCAGAGACCAAGAGACCCAGTACTTC
size: -; V: TRBV29-1; J: TRBJ1-1; D: -; CDR3: CSVERGGGAFF; DNA: TGCAGCGTTGAAAGGGGCGGGGGGGCTTTCTTT
size: -; V: TRBV20-1; J: TRBJ1-2; D: TRBD1; CDR3: CSARGTGGYGYTF; DNA: TGCAGTGCTAGAGGGACAGGGGGCTATGGCTACACCTTC
size: -; V: TRBV20-1; J: TRBJ1-1; D: TRBD1; CDR3: CSATQGATEAFF; DNA: TGCAGTGCTACGCAGGGGGCCACTGAAGCTTTCTTT
size: few; V: TRBV19; J: TRBJ2-2; D: TRBD2; CDR3: CASSILAGDTGELFF; DNA: TGTGCCAGTAGTATATTAGCGGGTGATACCGGGGAGCTGTTTTTT
size: few; V: TRBV5-1; J: TRBJ1-1; D: -; CDR3: CASSLKRDTEAFF; DNA: TGCGCCAGCAGCTTAAAAAGGGACACTGAAGCTTTCTTT
size: many; V: TRBV7-8; J: TRBJ1-1; D: -; CDR3: CASSSFETIERTEAFF; DNA: TGTGCCAGCAGCTCCTTCGAAACAATTGAGAGGACTGAAGCTTTCTTT
size: -; V: TRBV18; J: TRBJ2-6; D: TRBD1; CDR3: CASSRDRGSPGANVLTF; DNA: TGTGCCAGCTCACGGGACAGGGGATCCCCTGGGGCCAACGTCCTGACTTTC
size: medium-sized; V: TRBV7-8; J: TRBJ2-1; D: TRBD2; CDR3: CASSNGAGAGYNEQFF; DNA: TGTGCCAGCAGTAATGGGGCGGGAGCTGGGTACAATGAGCAGTTCTTC
size: -; V: TRBV6-5; J: TRBJ2-2; D: TRBD1; CDR3: CASAYRGLDTGELFF; DNA: TGTGCCAGCGCCTACAGGGGGCTGGACACCGGGGAGCTGTTTTTT
size: few; V: TRBV15; J: TRBJ1-3; D: -; CDR3: CATTKGKGEAGNTIYF; DNA: TGTGCCACCACCAAGGGGAAGGGTGAAGCTGGAAACACCATATATTTT
size: few; V: TRBV29-1; J: TRBJ1-1; D: -; CDR3: CSVGEPSAEAFF; DNA: TGCAGCGTTGGTGAACCTTCCGCTGAAGCTTTCTTT
size: -; V: TRBV28; J: TRBJ2-7; D: -; CDR3: CASSFRGVIYEQYF; DNA: TGTGCCAGCAGTTTCAGAGGAGTTATCTACGAGCAGTACTTC
size: few; V: TRBV27; J: TRBJ2-1; D: TRBD2; CDR3: CASSEGASGLDEQFF; DNA: TGTGCCAGCAGCGAAGGGGCTAGCGGGCTAGATGAGCAGTTCTTC
size: -; V: TRBV20-1; J: TRBJ2-3; D: -; CDR3: CSASQQGGTDTQYF; DNA: TGCAGTGCAAGCCAACAGGGCGGCACAGATACGCAGTATTTT
size: many; V: TRBV11-2; J: TRBJ2-1; D: -; CDR3: CASSSQLVGQFF; DNA: TGTGCCAGCAGCTCCCAACTAGTCGGGCAGTTCTTC
size: many; V: TRBV11-2; J: TRBJ1-1; D: TRBD1; CDR3: CASSLETGGNTEAFF; DNA: TGTGCCAGCAGCTTAGAAACAGGGGGGAACACTGAAGCTTTCTTT
size: -; V: TRBV7-9; J: TRBJ2-4; D: -; CDR3: CASSLVRGAFDIQYF; DNA: TGTGCCAGCAGCTTAGTACGGGGGGCCTTCGACATTCAGTACTTC
size: many; V: TRBV30; J: TRBJ1-1; D: -; CDR3: CAWSVSANTEAFF; DNA: TGTGCCTGGAGTGTATCCGCCAATACTGAAGCTTTCTTT
size: many; V: TRBV7-6; J: TRBJ1-4; D: -; CDR3: CASRGRMDEKLFF; DNA: TGTGCCAGCAGGGGGAGAATGGATGAAAAACTGTTTTTT
size: few; V: TRBV2; J: TRBJ1-6; D: -; CDR3: CASSETQGFNSPLHF; DNA: TGTGCCAGCAGTGAGACGCAGGGGTTCAATTCACCCCTCCACTTT
size: -; V: TRBV20-1; J: TRBJ1-1; D: -; CDR3: CSARVGRPEAFF; DNA: TGCAGTGCTAGAGTTGGCAGGCCTGAAGCTTTCTTT
size: -; V: TRBV11-2; J: TRBJ2-6; D: -; CDR3: CASRRASGGTNVLTF; DNA: TGTGCCAGCCGACGCGCCTCCGGTGGGACCAACGTCCTGACTTTC
size: few; V: TRBV5-5; J: TRBJ2-1; D: -; CDR3: CASSSPKAGFHEQFF; DNA: TGTGCCAGCAGCTCCCCAAAGGCAGGGTTCCATGAGCAGTTCTTC
size: many; V: TRBV28; J: TRBJ2-5; D: TRBD2; CDR3: CASSSSGSGRRGLETQYF; DNA: TGTGCCAGCAGTTCATCGGGTAGCGGGAGGCGGGGGCTAGAGACCCAGTACTTC
size: -; V: TRBV11-3; J: TRBJ2-1; D: TRBD2; CDR3: CASSLPSLAGSSNEQFF; DNA: TGTGCCAGCAGCTTACCGTCACTAGCGGGATCGTCAAATGAGCAGTTCTTC
size: few; V: TRBV12-3/TRBV12-4; J: TRBJ1-1; D: -; CDR3: CASSLKTNTEAFF; DNA: TGTGCCAGCAGTTTAAAAACGAACACTGAAGCTTTCTTT
size: few; V: TRBV7-2; J: TRBJ2-1; D: TRBD2; CDR3: CASSKTSGIINEQFF; DNA: TGTGCCAGCAGCAAGACTAGCGGGATTATAAATGAGCAGTTCTTC
size: -; V: TRBV19; J: TRBJ1-5; D: -; CDR3: CARSSGDDNQPQHF; DNA: TGTGCCAGGTCAAGTGGGGACGATAATCAGCCCCAGCATTTT
size: few; V: TRBV5-1; J: TRBJ2-7; D: -; CDR3: CASSPSSIETWDF; DNA: TGCGCCAGCAGCCCTTCCTCGATCGAAACATGGGACTTC
size: -; V: TRBV7-2; J: TRBJ1-5; D: -; CDR3: CASSLSRSNQPQHF; DNA: TGTGCCAGCAGCTTATCTCGTAGCAATCAGCCCCAGCATTTT
size: few; V: TRBV10-3; J: TRBJ2-3; D: TRBD2; CDR3: CAIRPGLAGADTQYF; DNA: TGTGCCATCAGGCCGGGACTAGCGGGAGCAGATACGCAGTATTTT
size: few; V: TRBV9; J: TRBJ2-6; D: -; CDR3: CASSWQPMGSGANVLTF; DNA: TGTGCCAGTTCGTGGCAGCCGATGGGATCGGGGGCCAACGTCCTGACTTTC
size: -; V: TRBV6-6; J: TRBJ2-7; D: -; CDR3: CASRARAGPYEQYF; DNA: TGTGCCAGCAGAGCCCGGGCTGGCCCCTACGAGCAGTACTTC
size: few; V: TRBV6-5; J: TRBJ1-2; D: -; CDR3: CASSYTSLWGYTF; DNA: TGTGCCAGCAGTTACACAAGCTTGTGGGGCTACACCTTC
size: few; V: TRBV9; J: TRBJ2-1; D: -; CDR3: CASSVEFSSNNEQFF; DNA: TGTGCCAGCAGCGTAGAGTTCTCCTCAAACAATGAGCAGTTCTTC
size: -; V: TRBV29-1; J: TRBJ2-7; D: -; CDR3: CSVAASVEQYF; DNA: TGCAGCGTTGCTGCTAGCGTTGAGCAGTACTTC
size: few; V: TRBV28; J: TRBJ1-2; D: TRBD1; CDR3: CASTQGGLGDYGYTF; DNA: TGTGCCAGCACCCAGGGGGGGCTTGGGGACTATGGCTACACCTTC